This paragraph covers one T cell receptor (beta chain) sequence. V dropped 6 bases and J dropped 11 bases, with 16 bases sitting between them. The CDR3 totals 12 residues. The germline gives CDR1 MNHEY, CDR2 SVGAGI. These data are taken from a study of blood T cell repertoires in COVID-19. Study-level information: PBMCs, B-cell-depleted T cells, or T cells provided the cDNA or gDNA that made up the material.

Here immunoSEQ multiplex PCR was the method, and the copy in TCRdb shows in-frame clones only, minus some. The sample yields about 68,000 clones, nearly 90% seen once. This receptor was taken from a woman aged 45-65 years with COVID-19, enrolled during active disease. Material: peripheral blood. The V call is TRBV6-5, the J call TRBJ1-1; TRBD1 might be the D (6 bases). CDR3 protein: CASSTQGGRAFF. CDR3 DNA sequence: TGTGCCAGCAGCACACAGGGCGGGAGGGCTTTCTTT.